One and the same sample provided the 28 T cell receptor beta chains below, sequenced in a study of brain metastases from non-small cell lung cancer. Here immunoSEQ multiplex PCR was the method, and the copy in TCRdb shows in-frame clones only, minus some. Altogether fewer than 15,000 clones are present, around four fifths being singletons, with the ten largest covering around 7.7%. Sequencing was carried out using primary lung tumor tissue. These receptors were taken from a donor aged 40 or older with non-small cell lung cancer.

The chain couples TRBV15 to TRBJ1-1, with D uncertain. The germline V gene has CDR1 LNHNV and CDR2 YYDKDF (reference sequence). Trimming stripped 0 bases from V and 1 base from J, with 6 bases between. CDR3 length: 14 amino acids. The CDR3 loop is CATSRDRSNTEAFF. For the CDR3, the DNA is TGTGCCACCAGCAGAGATAGATCGAACACTGAAGCTTTCTTT.

This chain uses TRBV7-9 with TRBJ1-5, with unresolved D. CDR1 SEHNR and CDR2 FQNEAQ come from the germline V gene (reference sequence). Trimming took 1 base from V and 0 from J, leaving 10 bases between them. The CDR3 is made up of 16 amino acids. The CDR3 is CASSLGLENSNQPQHF. The DNA for the CDR3 is TGTGCCAGCAGCTTAGGTTTGGAAAATAGCAATCAGCCCCAGCATTTT.

The rearrangement joins TRBV19 to TRBJ1-1, with D uncertain. CDR1 LNHDA and CDR2 SQIVND come from the germline V gene (reference sequence). CDR3 length equals 12 residues. V was clipped by 7 bases and J by 3 bases, with 9 bases between them. In DNA, the CDR3 is TGTGCCAGTAAAGGGTTCTACACTGAAGCTTTCTTT. The encoded protein is CASKGFYTEAFF.

The J gene is TRBJ1-2, the V gene TRBV2; 7 bases fit TRBD1. V trimming: 4 bases; J trimming: 8 bases; junction bases outside the gene matches: 13. The CDR3 sequence is 15 residues long. Germline V lookup: CDR1 SNHLY, CDR2 FYNNEI. The CDR3 reads CASSGQGGSTIGYTF. The CDR3 nucleotides read TGTGCCAGCAGTGGCCAAGGGGGCAGCACAATCGGCTACACCTTC.

CDR3 in DNA: TGTGCCTGGAGCCCAAACAGGGGGGAAAAACTGTTTTTT. Residues: CAWSPNRGEKLFF. This chain uses TRBV30 with TRBJ1-4; 8 bases line up with TRBD1. The V gene end was trimmed by 3 bases and the J gene end by 8 bases; junction bases not matched to a gene: 5. Germline CDR1 and CDR2: GTSNPN and SVGIG (reference sequence). This CDR3 region has 13 residues.

The V gene is TRBV5-1, the J gene TRBJ1-4; 10 bases fit TRBD1. The junction had 7 bases not matched to a gene; V was cut back by 2 bases and J by 3 bases. The CDR3 totals 17 residues. The germline CDR1 and CDR2 sequences are SGHRS and YFSETQ. CDR3 DNA sequence: TGCGCCAGCAGCTTACCGGGACAGGGGTTAGCTAATGAAAAACTGTTTTTT. Its protein is CASSLPGQGLANEKLFF.

V and J are TRBV9 and TRBJ1-6; D possibly corresponds to TRBD1 (5 bases). Germline V lookup: CDR1 SGDLS, CDR2 YYNGEE. Trimming cost V 3 bases and J 1 base, with 20 bases left between them. The CDR3 runs 19 residues. The chain's CDR3 is CASSAPGTPGTSYNSPLHF. The CDR3 DNA reads as TGTGCCAGCAGCGCCCCCGGGACCCCGGGAACGTCCTATAATTCACCCCTCCACTTT.

The V gene is TRBV30, the J gene TRBJ1-1, with D unclear. Germline V gives CDR1 GTSNPN, CDR2 SVGIG (reference sequence). Deletions cut 0 bases from V and 1 base from J, with 3 bases between. This CDR3 comprises 12 residues. The CDR3 nucleotides are TGTGCCTGGAGTGTCACGAACACTGAAGCTTTCTTT. Protein product: CAWSVTNTEAFF.

J is TRBJ2-7 and V is TRBV7-2; D is possibly TRBD2 (5 bases). The CDR3 length is 15 residues. CDR1 is SGHTA and CDR2 is FQGNSA in the germline V gene. Trimming left V 1 base short and J 3 bases short, with 13 bases between. The CDR3 DNA reads as TGTGCCAGCAGCTTAGGAGGGCCGAATGGCTACGAGCAGTACTTC. Its protein product is CASSLGGPNGYEQYF.

The rearrangement uses TRBV24-1 and TRBJ1-2, with 10 bases aligning to TRBD1. V trimming: 3 bases; J trimming: 3 bases; junction bases outside the gene matches: 9. Germline V gives CDR1 KGHDR, CDR2 SFDVKD. The CDR3 is made up of 17 amino acids. The CDR3 loop is CATSDPGTGESYYGYTF. The CDR3 DNA follows: TGTGCCACCAGTGATCCGGGGACAGGGGAGAGTTACTATGGCTACACCTTC.

V and J are TRBV19 and TRBJ1-4; D is undetermined. CDR1 is LNHDA, CDR2 SQIVND, per germline (reference sequence). V was shortened by 3 bases and J by 4 bases, with 6 bases between the two germline ends. The CDR3 is 13 amino acids. CDR3 loop: CASSIRSNEKLFF. As DNA, the CDR3 is TGTGCCAGTAGTATCCGGAGTAATGAAAAACTGTTTTTT. Full variable domain (rest looked up from reference TRBV19 and TRBJ1-4): DGGITQSPKYLFRKEGQNVTLSCEQNLNHDAMYWYRQDPGQGLRLIYYSQIVNDFQKGDIAEGYSVSREKKESFPLTVTSAQKNPTAFYLCASSIRSNEKLFFGSGTQLSVL.

This chain connects TRBV29-1 to TRBJ1-1; weak D call: TRBD1 (5 bases). Deletions cut 5 bases from V and 7 bases from J, with 17 bases between. The CDR3 has 13 amino acids. Germline values: CDR1 SQVTM, CDR2 ANQGSEA. CDR3 sequence reads: CSVQGLRPNEAFF. The CDR3 DNA is TGCAGCGTTCAGGGTTTGAGACCTAATGAAGCTTTCTTT.

The chain combines TRBV12-5 with TRBJ1-3; D remains unclear. CDR3 size: 16 residues. V lost 2 bases and J 0 bases, leaving 11 bases between the germline ends. CDR1 is LGHNT, CDR2 FRNRAP, per germline. The CDR3 nucleotides read TGTGCTAGTGGTTTGCGCTCCGCGAGCTCTGGAAACACCATATATTTT. Translation: CASGLRSASSGNTIYF.

The chain uses TRBV29-1 and TRBJ2-7; D is ambiguous. The CDR3 runs 12 residues. Trimming cost V 6 bases and J 2 bases, with 11 bases left between them. Germline CDR1 SQVTM, CDR2 ANQGSEA. The CDR3 coding sequence is TGCAGCGTCTCTGATATCGCCTACGAGCAGTACTTC. Amino acid sequence: CSVSDIAYEQYF.

Notes on this clone: The junction differs from germline at one of its ends, possibly a read error. The J gene is TRBJ2-3, the V gene TRBV7-3; a weak D match, TRBD2 (5 bases). Germline loops: CDR1 SGHTA, CDR2 FQGTGA. CDR3 length: 15 amino acids. CDR3 nucleotides: TGTACCAGCAGCCCAACGCCGGGGTCCACAGATACGCAGTATTTT. Protein sequence: CTSSPTPGSTDTQYF. The full variable domain, with the rest looked up from reference TRBV7-3 and TRBJ2-3, is GAGVSQTPSNKVTEKGKYVELRCDPISGHTALYWYRQSLGQGPEFLIYFQGTGAADDSGLPNDRFFAVRPEGSVSTLKIQRTERGDSAVYLCTSSPTPGSTDTQYFGPGTRLTVL.

The chain has TRBV6-2 or TRBV6-3 and TRBJ1-5; TRBD1 agrees at 7 bases. Germline assignment: CDR1 MNHEY and CDR2 SVGEGT. J was trimmed by 7 bases and V by 4 bases; bases with no gene match: 7. The CDR3 contains 14 residues. CDR3 sequence (DNA): TGTGCCAGCAGTTCGGACAGGCTTTCCCAGCCCCAGCATTTT. Translation gives CASSSDRLSQPQHF.

This chain joins TRBV2 and TRBJ1-1; 7 bases are shared with TRBD1. CDR3 length equals 15 residues. Germline values: CDR1 SNHLY, CDR2 FYNNEI. J gave up 1 base and V 6 bases, and 8 bases lay outside the gene matches. Written as DNA, the CDR3 is TGTGCCAGCAGCGTCACAGGGGCTAAGAACACTGAAGCTTTCTTT. Amino acids: CASSVTGAKNTEAFF.

The rearrangement uses TRBV19 and TRBJ1-5; 8 bases are shared with TRBD1. Germline CDR1 LNHDA, CDR2 SQIVND (reference sequence). The junction had 10 bases not matched to a gene; V was cut back by 3 bases and J by 3 bases. CDR3 length: 17 amino acids. The CDR3 DNA reads TGTGCCAGTAGTATCGAGGACAGGGAGGGGCTCAATCAGCCCCAGCATTTT. It translates to CASSIEDREGLNQPQHF.

The rearrangement links TRBV19 to TRBJ2-1; a possible D gene is TRBD1 (6 bases). Germline CDR1 LNHDA, CDR2 SQIVND (reference sequence). The CDR3 has 16 residues. Trimming removed 2 bases at V and 0 bases at J, with 11 bases between. The CDR3 bases are TGTGCCAGTAGTATATTTCAGGGGTACTCCTACAATGAGCAGTTCTTC. The encoded protein is CASSIFQGYSYNEQFF.

The CDR3 coding sequence is TGTGCCAGCAGTGACAGGGAAAAGGGGAACACTGAAGCTTTCTTT. Amino acids: CASSDREKGNTEAFF. The V gene is TRBV2, the J gene TRBJ1-1; the D gene is possibly TRBD1 (5 bases). CDR3 length equals 15 residues. CDR1 is SNHLY, CDR2 FYNNEI, per germline. The ends were cut back, 3 bases at V and 1 base at J, with 12 bases in the middle.

This rearrangement joins TRBV7-9 to TRBJ2-1, with 9 bases lining up with TRBD1. V shed 5 bases and J 7 bases; nucleotides not matched to a gene: 9. The CDR3 loop spans 15 amino acids. Per the germline V gene, CDR1 is SEHNR and CDR2 is FQNEAQ (reference sequence). The CDR3 reads CASSPGTGRMNEQFF. The CDR3 DNA is TGTGCCAGCAGCCCCGGGACAGGGAGGATGAATGAGCAGTTCTTC.

The chain links TRBV7-6 to TRBJ1-5; perhaps TRBD1 as D (5 bases). V was cut by 0 bases and J by 3 bases, with 9 bases left in between. Per the germline V gene, CDR1 is SGHVS and CDR2 is FNYEAQ. This CDR3 comprises 15 residues. The CDR3 bases are TGTGCCAGCAGCTTAGCATGGGGGAACAATCAGCCCCAGCATTTT. This encodes CASSLAWGNNQPQHF.

The genes are TRBV19 and TRBJ1-5, with a tentative D call TRBD1 (6 bases). Trimming left V 9 bases short and J 5 bases short, with 20 bases between. Per germline, CDR1 LNHDA and CDR2 SQIVND (reference sequence). This CDR3 has 15 amino acids. CDR3 region: CASTSLPGAHQPQHF. DNA of the CDR3: TGTGCCAGCACCTCCCTCCCGGGGGCCCATCAGCCCCAGCATTTT.

In this sample, this clone turned up once. The same CDR3 is also encoded by other DNA sequences in this sample. The rearrangement uses TRBV3-1 (or the pseudogene TRBV3-2) and TRBJ1-2, with D possibly TRBD1 on 6 matching bases. CDR1 is LGHDT and CDR2 is YNNKEL in the germline V gene (reference sequence). V dropped 4 bases and J dropped 4 bases, with 7 bases sitting between them. CDR3 length equals 12 residues. In nucleotides, the CDR3 is TGTGCCAGCAGCCCACAGGGCTATGGCTACACCTTC. Protein sequence: CASSPQGYGYTF.

The chain carries TRBV2 and TRBJ1-2; D remains ambiguous. CDR1 is SNHLY and CDR2 is FYNNEI in the germline V gene. Trimming removed 5 bases from V and 8 bases from J, with 12 bases in between. The CDR3 loop spans 12 amino acids. The CDR3 is CASSPDPRGYTF. CDR3 coding DNA: TGTGCCAGCAGTCCCGACCCTAGGGGCTACACCTTC.

The V gene is TRBV5-1, the J gene TRBJ1-1; D gene uncertain. The length of the CDR3 is 16 residues. V was clipped by 4 bases and J by 4 bases, with 20 bases between them. Germline V CDR1 and CDR2: SGHRS, YFSETQ. The CDR3 spells CASSPRSPGRSTEAFF. The CDR3 DNA is TGCGCCAGCAGCCCGAGGTCCCCAGGACGCTCCACTGAAGCTTTCTTT.

As for this clone: Different DNA sequences within this sample yield the same CDR3. The V call is TRBV10-3, the J call TRBJ1-4, with 7 bases identical to TRBD1. CDR1 ENHRY and CDR2 SYGVKD come from the germline V gene. The CDR3 loop spans 16 amino acids. V lost 3 bases to trimming and J lost 0 bases; unmatched junction nucleotides: 4. In DNA form, the CDR3 reads TGTGCCATCAGTGACCCTGACAGGGCAACTAATGAAAAACTGTTTTTT. This gives the protein CAISDPDRATNEKLFF.

The chain recombines TRBV20-1 with TRBJ1-6; D is possibly TRBD1 (5 bases). The germline V and J ends were trimmed by 3 bases and 17 bases, with 20 bases remaining between them. The CDR3 contains 13 residues. The germline V gene encodes CDR1 DFQATT and CDR2 SNEGSKA (reference sequence). The CDR3 spells CSASGTGPGPFHF. The CDR3 DNA follows: TGCAGTGCTAGTGGTACTGGGCCGGGGCCCTTCCACTTT.